This TCR beta chain comes out of a study of CD8 T cells in Susac syndrome. Random hexamers were used to reverse transcribe the RNA input (roughly 0.5 to 1 ug). The method of amplification for TCR beta CDR3 was immunoSEQ multiplex PCR, covering 54 Vbeta and 13 Jbeta. TCRdb reanalysed the immunoSEQ multiplex PCR reads using MiXCR and keeps one entry per CDR3 protein. Among over 150,000 distinct CDR3 sequences listed, about 95% were seen once. Germline V gene lookup returns CDR1 SGHRS and CDR2 YFSETQ. This CDR3 spans 15 amino acids. The germline V and J ends were trimmed by 2 bases and 2 bases, with 12 bases remaining between them. CD8+ and CD4+ T cells circulating in blood were sequenced for TCR beta. Bulk CD8+ and CD4+ cells came from magnetic negative isolation; CD8+ TEMRA by FACS. Of note for this clonotype: Its cognate antigen is unknown.

Overall study results and limits: The study recognized that the number of individuals in its TCR sequencing and HLA analysis was relatively small.

The chain links TRBV5-1 to TRBJ2-3, with D maybe TRBD1 (6 bases). The sample comprised CD4+ T cells from PBMCs. The receptor comes from a human donor with multiple sclerosis. This chain's CDR3 is CASSFPNRDTDTQYF. The CDR3 bases are TGCGCCAGCAGCTTCCCAAACAGGGACACAGATACGCAGTATTTT.